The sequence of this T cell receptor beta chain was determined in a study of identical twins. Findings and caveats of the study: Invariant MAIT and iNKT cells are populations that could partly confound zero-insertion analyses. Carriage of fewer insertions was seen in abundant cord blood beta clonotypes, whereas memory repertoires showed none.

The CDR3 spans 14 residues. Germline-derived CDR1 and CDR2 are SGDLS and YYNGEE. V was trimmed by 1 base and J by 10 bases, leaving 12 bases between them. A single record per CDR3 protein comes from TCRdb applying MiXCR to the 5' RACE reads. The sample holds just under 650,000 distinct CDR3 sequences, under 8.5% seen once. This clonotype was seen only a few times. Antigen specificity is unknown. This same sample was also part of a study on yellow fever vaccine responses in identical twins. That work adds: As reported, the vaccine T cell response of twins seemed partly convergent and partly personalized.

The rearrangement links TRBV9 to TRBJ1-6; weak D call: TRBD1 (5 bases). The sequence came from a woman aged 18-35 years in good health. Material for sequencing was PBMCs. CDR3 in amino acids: CASSVQGLNSPLHF. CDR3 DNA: TGTGCCAGCAGCGTACAGGGTCTCAACTCACCCCTCCACTTT.